This TCR beta chain was documented in a study of T cells after yellow fever vaccination. The study, taken as a whole, reports: Peaking on day 5 versus 15, the secondary response was faster but weaker. The study noted that FACS-sorted repertoires could contain abundant clonotypes contaminating from the bulk population.

Comments on this clonotype: Antigen specificity is unknown.

There are 12 residues in the CDR3. Trimming left V 10 bases short and J 2 bases short, with 12 bases between. Germline V gene data show CDR1 as SEHNR and CDR2 as FQNEAQ (reference sequence). For TCR, cDNA came from 5'RACE template switching, which added a universal primer site and UMIs. From the 5' RACE reads, TCRdb called clonotypes with MiXCR, one entry per CDR3 protein. Of 100,000 to 150,000 distinct CDR3 sequences detected, around 7.7% appear once; the ten largest clones hold roughly 2.5%. Here the sequenced sample was CD4+ T cells sorted from PBMCs, taken less than 11 days after the first yellow fever vaccination. This sequence joins TRBV7-9 and TRBJ2-7; D is unclear. The clonotype originates from a man between 18 and 29 years old who received the YFV17D yellow fever vaccine. DNA of the CDR3: TGTGCCATCCCCTCCGGACCCTACGAGCAGTACTTC. It specifies CAIPSGPYEQYF.